The T cell receptor (beta chain) under discussion was sequenced for a study of T-cell reconstitution after alpha-beta-depleted transplantation in children (dated by TCRdb to the mid-2010s). At the level of the whole study: Using TCR repertoire profiling, the study quantitatively followed how T-cell immune reconstitution unfolded in children after TCRalphabeta/CD19-depleted allogeneic hematopoietic cell transplantation.

There are 13 amino acids in the CDR3, from cysteine to phenylalanine inclusive. Only CDR3 DNA is held: 39 bases, read in frame from base 1. The germline V gene sets CDR1 to SGHTA and CDR2 to FQGNSA. Germline trimming: 5 bases from V, 7 bases from J; junction bases outside gene matches: 5. The protocol used for the library was PCR. The sequencer listed for this sample is Illumina HiSeq 2500. TCR library preparation used molecular barcoding, with unique molecular identifiers applied to normalize quantification of the TCRbeta repertoire. In-frame beta chains were kept once TCRdb had trimmed the public reads at Q25 with fastp and called clones with MiXCR. Under each unique CDR3 protein, matching rows form one entry showing the most common genes and DNA. The sample includes around 340,000 distinct CDR3 sequences, with more than 10% observed a single time. Roughly 4.3% of the sample is in the top ten clones.

Details on this clonotype: The clone's antigen remains unknown. Base qualities are not recorded, but no much larger clone differs from it by a single base.

The sequence derives from a human donor who donated a stem cell graft to a child with Fanconi anemia. The sequence is built from TRBV7-2 and TRBJ2-1; the central 7 bases match TRBD1. The sequencing used PBMCs, collected from the stem cell graft. In nucleotides, the sequence is TGTGCCAGCAGCACCCACAGGGGAAATGAGCAGTTCTTC. Its amino acids are CASSTHRGNEQFF. This CDR3, with the reference TRBV7-2 and TRBJ2-1 proteins standing in past its ends, gives the full variable domain GAGVSQSPSNKVTEKGKDVELRCDPISGHTALYWYRQSLGQGLEFLIYFQGNSAPDKSGLPSDRFSAERTGGSVSTLTIQRTQQEDSAVYLCASSTHRGNEQFFGPGTRLTVL.